These T cell receptor beta chains were read from a single sample in a study of cytomegalovirus exposure and HLA in healthy donors. Assay: immunoSEQ multiplex PCR; the TCRdb copy retains only in-frame clones and omits some. The sample carries approximately 70,000 clones, roughly 78% recorded once. The material sequenced was PBMCs. The receptor source for this set is a man aged 35 to 55 in good health and CMV-seronegative. Both conserved end residues are part of each CDR3. A D gene is named only where the DNA matches it firmly. Expanded clones are given a class, and other clones once, few, many or no size at all.

abundance: .
d_gene: .
j_gene: TRBJ1-1
v_gene: TRBV9
CDR3nt: TGTGCCAGCAGCGTAGATCTGGGAGTTGAAGCTTTCTTT
CDR3aa: CASSVDLGVEAFF

abundance: once
d_gene: .
j_gene: TRBJ2-2
v_gene: TRBV28
CDR3nt: TGTGCCAGCAGTCCAGCCGGGACAACCTACGCGAACACCGGGGAGCTGTTTTTT
CDR3aa: CASSPAGTTYANTGELFF

abundance: few
d_gene: .
j_gene: TRBJ1-2
v_gene: TRBV4-2
CDR3nt: TGTGCCAGCAGCCAAGAGGGGGCATCCAACTATGGCTACACCTTC
CDR3aa: CASSQEGASNYGYTF

abundance: .
d_gene: TRBD2
j_gene: TRBJ2-3
v_gene: TRBV4-2
CDR3nt: TGTGCCAGCAGCCCCCGGGGTAGCGGGAACACAGATACGCAGTATTTT
CDR3aa: CASSPRGSGNTDTQYF

abundance: .
d_gene: .
j_gene: TRBJ2-7
v_gene: TRBV5-1
CDR3nt: TGCGCCAGCAGCTTGGGGCTAGCCAGCGCCTACGAGCAGTACTTC
CDR3aa: CASSLGLASAYEQYF

abundance: few
d_gene: .
j_gene: TRBJ2-2
v_gene: TRBV28
CDR3nt: TGTGCCAGCAGAATCTCCCCTCCCCCCGGGGAGCTGTTTTTT
CDR3aa: CASRISPPPGELFF

abundance: .
d_gene: .
j_gene: TRBJ2-5
v_gene: TRBV15
CDR3nt: TGTGCCACCAGCAGTACCCTAGCTGTAGGGGAGACCCAGTACTTC
CDR3aa: CATSSTLAVGETQYF

abundance: few
d_gene: .
j_gene: TRBJ1-1
v_gene: TRBV5-1
CDR3nt: TGCGCCAGCAGCTTGGGGACAGATGAAGCTTTCTTT
CDR3aa: CASSLGTDEAFF

abundance: .
d_gene: .
j_gene: TRBJ2-3
v_gene: TRBV27
CDR3nt: TGTGCCAGCGGATTGAGGGGGACCGTCTCAACTAGCACAGATACGCAGTATTTT
CDR3aa: CASGLRGTVSTSTDTQYF

abundance: .
d_gene: .
j_gene: TRBJ1-6
v_gene: TRBV5-1
CDR3nt: TGCGCCAGCAGCTTGGTTGGGCTGGACAGAACCAATTCACCCCTCCACTTT
CDR3aa: CASSLVGLDRTNSPLHF